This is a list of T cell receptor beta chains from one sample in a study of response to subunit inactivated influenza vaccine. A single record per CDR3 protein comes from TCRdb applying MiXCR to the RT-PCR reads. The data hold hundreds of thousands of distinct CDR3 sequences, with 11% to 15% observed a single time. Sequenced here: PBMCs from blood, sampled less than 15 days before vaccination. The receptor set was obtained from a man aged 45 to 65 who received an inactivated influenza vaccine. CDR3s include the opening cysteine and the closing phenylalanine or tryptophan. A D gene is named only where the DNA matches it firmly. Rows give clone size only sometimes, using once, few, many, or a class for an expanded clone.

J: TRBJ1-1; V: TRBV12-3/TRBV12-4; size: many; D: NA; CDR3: CASSFSAGNTEAFF; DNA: TGTGCCAGCAGTTTTTCGGCAGGGAACACTGAAGCTTTCTTT
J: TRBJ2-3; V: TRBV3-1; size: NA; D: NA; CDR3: CASTLRQGSMNTQYF; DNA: TGTGCCAGCACCTTACGTCAGGGTTCGATGAATACGCAGTATTTT
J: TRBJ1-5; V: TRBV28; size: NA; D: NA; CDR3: CASRLENQPQHF; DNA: TGTGCCAGCAGGTTAGAAAATCAGCCCCAGCATTTT
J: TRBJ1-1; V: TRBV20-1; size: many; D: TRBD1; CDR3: CSARDIEGASTEAFF; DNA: TGCAGTGCTAGAGATATTGAGGGGGCGAGCACTGAAGCTTTCTTT
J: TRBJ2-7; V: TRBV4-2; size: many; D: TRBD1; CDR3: CASSQPGQGAYEQYF; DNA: TGTGCCAGCAGCCAACCGGGACAGGGGGCTTACGAGCAGTACTTC
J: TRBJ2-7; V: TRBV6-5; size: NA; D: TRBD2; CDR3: CASSYSGGDLYEQYF; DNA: TGTGCCAGCAGTTACTCGGGAGGGGATTTGTACGAGCAGTACTTC
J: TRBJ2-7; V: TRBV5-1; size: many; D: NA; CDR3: CASSLWQGGPYEQYF; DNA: TGCGCCAGCAGCTTGTGGCAGGGGGGACCCTACGAGCAGTACTTC
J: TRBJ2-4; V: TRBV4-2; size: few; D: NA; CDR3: CASSPIDSAKNIQYF; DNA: TGTGCCAGCAGCCCGATCGACTCCGCCAAAAACATTCAGTACTTC
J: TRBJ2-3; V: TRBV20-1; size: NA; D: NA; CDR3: CSARDVAGTDTQYF; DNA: TGCAGTGCTAGAGATGTCGCCGGCACAGATACGCAGTATTTT
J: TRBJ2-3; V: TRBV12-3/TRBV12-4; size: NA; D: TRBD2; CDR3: CASSPYSGGATTDTQYF; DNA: TGTGCCAGCAGTCCCTATAGCGGGGGGGCCACCACAGATACGCAGTATTTT
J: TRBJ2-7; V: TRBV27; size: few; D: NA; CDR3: CASSLGGTTYEQYF; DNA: TGTGCCAGCAGTTTAGGCGGGACGACCTACGAGCAGTACTTC
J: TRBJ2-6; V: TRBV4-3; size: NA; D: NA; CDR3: CASSQDRYSGANVLTF; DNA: TGCGCCAGCAGCCAAGACAGGTACTCTGGGGCCAACGTCCTGACTTTC
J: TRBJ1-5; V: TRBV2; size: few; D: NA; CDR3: CASSAQSRSGQPQHF; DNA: TGTGCCAGCAGCGCACAGAGCCGAAGCGGTCAGCCCCAGCATTTT